This T cell receptor beta chain was captured by sequencing in a study of cytomegalovirus exposure and HLA in healthy donors. Trimming left V 5 bases short and J 10 bases short, with 17 bases between. The CDR3 consists of 13 residues. Germline CDR1 and CDR2: MNHNY and SVGAGI (reference sequence). Worth noting for this clone: No antigen is known for it.

Vbeta (60) and Jbeta (13) primers were used in the PCR. Here immunoSEQ multiplex PCR was the method, and the copy in TCRdb shows in-frame clones only, minus some. This sample's table reports around 110,000 clones. General study points: In vitro experiments confirmed that three CMV-associated chains were specific for CMV antigens.

Sequenced material: PBMCs. The gene calls are TRBV6-6 and TRBJ1-1, with D perhaps TRBD1 (5 bases). The receptor was derived from a middle-aged man in good health and CMV-seropositive. CDR3 sequence (DNA): TGTGCCAGCAGTCCCCTCGGGGGAGGGATAGCTTTCTTT. Translating gives CASSPLGGGIAFF.